These 20 T cell receptor beta chains share one sample of origin, sequenced in a study of CD4 T cells in relation to SARS-CoV-2 and coronaviruses (dated by TCRdb to the early 2020s). These TCRs are of unknown antigen specificity. The method was the immunoSEQ multiplex PCR assay. TCRdb took over this immuneACCESS table, retaining in-frame rearrangements with V and J assigned. Such tables are incomplete; in checked studies, under half of the missing clones stem from an unresolved V gene, and the remainder is unexplained. The sample data list about 17,000 clones, and more than 75% of these were observed just once. The ten largest make up about a third of the sample. CD4+ T cells from unexposed donors were collected before the COVID-19 pandemic (2011-2018). The EasySep CD4+ T cell isolation kit was used to isolate CD4+ T cells once the cultures had run for about 11 days. Sequencing was carried out using CD4+ T cells from PBMCs, cultured in vitro. The origin of the receptors is a human donor in good health.

This rearrangement joins TRBV5-1 to TRBJ2-1; either TRBD1 or TRBD2 may fit D (5 bases each). The ends were cut back, 4 bases at V and 14 bases at J, with 16 bases in the middle. Germline CDR1 SGHRS, CDR2 YFSETQ. This CDR3 spans 12 amino acids. CDR3 in DNA: TGCGCCAGCAGCCAGGACCGGGACGAGGAGTTCTTC. Translated: CASSQDRDEEFF.

The genes are TRBV3-1 (or the pseudogene TRBV3-2) and TRBJ2-3; a possible D gene is TRBD1 (6 bases). CDR3 length: 13 amino acids. Trimming took off 3 bases at V and 4 bases at J, with 8 bases between the two ends. Germline values: CDR1 LGHDT, CDR2 YNNKEL (reference sequence). Here the CDR3 reads CASSHRGADTQYF. The CDR3 region has the DNA TGTGCCAGCAGCCACAGGGGAGCAGATACGCAGTATTTT.

This chain joins TRBV5-6 and TRBJ1-1; a possible D gene is TRBD1 (5 bases). V lost 5 bases to trimming and J lost 3 bases, with 11 bases between them. The CDR3 totals 13 residues. Germline loops: CDR1 SGHDT, CDR2 YYEEEE. The CDR3 region is CASRTWGDTEAFF. CDR3 nucleotides: TGTGCCAGCAGGACATGGGGGGACACTGAAGCTTTCTTT.

V is TRBV5-1 and J is TRBJ2-3; 12 bases are shared with TRBD2. CDR1 and CDR2 from the germline V gene are SGHRS and YFSETQ. V lost 0 bases, J lost 5 bases, and 4 bases stayed unmatched. The CDR3 runs 16 residues. The CDR3 nucleotides are TGCGCCAGCAGCTTGGTACTAGCGGGGGGCATAGATACGCAGTATTTT. This gives the protein CASSLVLAGGIDTQYF.

The rearrangement uses TRBV6-5 and TRBJ2-1; 7 nucleotides agree with TRBD2. CDR1 and CDR2 from the germline V gene are MNHEY and SVGAGI. The CDR3 covers 15 residues. V lost 0 bases and J lost 7; bases outside the gene matches: 6. CDR3 residues: CASSYSFAGGNEQFF. Written as DNA, the CDR3 is TGTGCCAGCAGTTACTCCTTCGCCGGGGGGAATGAGCAGTTCTTC.

The CDR3 nucleotides are TGTGCCAGCAGTGAACGGCCAGGGTCGGAATCACCCCTCCACTTT. This codes for CASSERPGSESPLHF. The chain couples TRBV2 to TRBJ1-6; D might be TRBD1 (5 bases). V lost 2 bases and J 10 bases, leaving 15 bases between the germline ends. This CDR3 spans 15 amino acids. Germline V gives CDR1 SNHLY, CDR2 FYNNEI.

The chain is built from TRBV9 and TRBJ2-7; 8 bases are a match to TRBD1. CDR1 is SGDLS and CDR2 is YYNGEE in the germline V gene. The CDR3 sequence is 14 residues long. J was trimmed by 6 bases and V by 0 bases; bases with no gene match: 5. CDR3 sequence: CASSVGTGFGEQYF. The CDR3 DNA reads as TGTGCCAGCAGCGTAGGGACAGGGTTCGGCGAGCAGTACTTC. The full variable domain, in which reference TRBV9 and TRBJ2-7 provide the parts outside the CDR3, is DSGVTQTPKHLITATGQRVTLRCSPRSGDLSVYWYQQSLDQGLQFLIQYYNGEERAKGNILERFSAQQFPDLHSELNLSSLELGDSALYFCASSVGTGFGEQYFGPGTRLTVT.

The V gene is TRBV2, the J gene TRBJ2-5; 8 bases map to TRBD1. CDR3 length equals 12 residues. Germline V gene sequence: CDR1 SNHLY, CDR2 FYNNEI. With V trimmed by 7 bases and J by 3 bases, 1 base remained unmatched. For the CDR3, the DNA is TGTGCCAGCACGGGACAGGAAGAGACCCAGTACTTC. Its protein product is CASTGQEETQYF.

This chain uses TRBV5-1 with TRBJ2-7; D remains ambiguous. Trimming shortened V by 1 base and J by 6 bases, and 14 bases separated the two germline ends. Germline CDR1 is SGHRS and CDR2 is YFSETQ. The CDR3 spans 14 residues. Here the CDR3 DNA reads TGCGCCAGCAGCTTGAGTAGGGCAGTTTTCGAGCAGTACTTC. It specifies CASSLSRAVFEQYF.

This rearrangement joins TRBV4-2 to TRBJ2-1; TRBD2 aligns across 11 bases. CDR3 size: 16 residues. The germline gives CDR1 LGHNA, CDR2 YNFKEQ. J lost 5 bases, V lost 3 bases, and 6 bases had no gene match. DNA for the CDR3: TGTGCCAGCAGCCAGGAGGGACTAGCGGAGCACAATGAGCAGTTCTTC. It is translated as CASSQEGLAEHNEQFF.

The chain couples TRBV4-3 to TRBJ2-5; either TRBD1 or TRBD2 may fit D (5 bases each). CDR3 length equals 14 residues. Trimming cost V 0 bases and J 5 bases, with 10 bases left between them. The germline V gene encodes CDR1 LGHNA and CDR2 YSLEER. The CDR3 sequence is CASSQDWGSETQYF. The CDR3, as DNA: TGCGCCAGCAGCCAAGATTGGGGGAGTGAGACCCAGTACTTC.

The gene calls are TRBV19 and TRBJ1-2, with D unresolved. Germline CDR1 is LNHDA and CDR2 is SQIVND (reference sequence). With 3 bases removed from V and 4 bases from J, the gap between germline ends came to 9 bases. The CDR3 covers 13 residues. The CDR3 coding sequence is TGTGCCAGTAGTATTGTCGGTTTCTATGGCTACACCTTC. Translated, it gives CASSIVGFYGYTF.

The J gene is TRBJ2-4, the V gene TRBV2, with D maybe TRBD2 (6 bases). The CDR3 is 14 amino acids. Germline assignment: CDR1 SNHLY and CDR2 FYNNEI. V lost 3 bases, J lost 6 bases, and 12 bases lay in between. CDR3 bases: TGTGCCAGCAGTGAGTCGGGAGTCTCAAACATTCAGTACTTC. Translating it yields CASSESGVSNIQYF.

The table lists this clone with a few counts. The rearrangement links TRBV19 to TRBJ1-1; D perhaps matches TRBD1 (6 bases). Deletions cut 10 bases from V and 0 bases from J, with 15 bases between. The CDR3 contains 14 residues. The germline V gene encodes CDR1 LNHDA and CDR2 SQIVND (reference sequence). The CDR3 loop reads CATTGPSMNTEAFF. The CDR3 bases are TGTGCCACAACAGGGCCCTCAATGAACACTGAAGCTTTCTTT.

This clone was seen a handful of times. Sequence at one end of the junction differs from germline and may be a read error. The chain employs TRBV7-7 and TRBJ2-3; 7 nucleotides align to TRBD2. Germline V gene data show CDR1 as SSHAT and CDR2 as FNYEAQ (reference sequence). This CDR3 region has 13 residues. For the CDR3, the DNA is TGTGCTAGCAGCTTGACTAGCTCAGATACGCAGTATTTT. Encoded protein: CASSLTSSDTQYF.

The rearrangement joins TRBV10-3 to TRBJ2-5; D possibly corresponds to TRBD1 (5 bases). The CDR3 is made up of 14 amino acids. Deletions cut 4 bases from V and 0 bases from J, with 9 bases between. Germline CDR1 ENHRY, CDR2 SYGVKD. This CDR3 is CAISVSDNQETQYF. For the CDR3, the DNA is TGTGCCATCAGTGTATCGGACAACCAAGAGACCCAGTACTTC.

The rearrangement links TRBV11-2 to TRBJ2-3; 10 bases align to TRBD1. The germline V gene encodes CDR1 SGHAT and CDR2 FQNNGV. This CDR3 has 16 residues. The V segment lost 5 bases and the J segment 3 bases; nucleotides outside the gene matches: 8. The CDR3 here is CASSLDRGSGTDTQYF. The CDR3 bases are TGTGCCAGCAGCCTGGACAGGGGGAGTGGGACAGATACGCAGTATTTT.

V gene TRBV7-2 combines with J gene TRBJ1-5; a possible D gene is TRBD1 (6 bases). With 4 bases removed from V and 4 bases from J, the gap between germline ends came to 11 bases. This CDR3 comprises 14 residues. The germline V gene has CDR1 SGHTA and CDR2 FQGNSA. The CDR3 sequence: CASSSDRPNQPQHF. CDR3 DNA sequence: TGTGCCAGCAGCTCGGACAGACCGAATCAGCCCCAGCATTTT. Together with reference TRBV7-2 and TRBJ1-5, the CDR3 gives the full variable domain: GAGVSQSPSNKVTEKGKDVELRCDPISGHTALYWYRQSLGQGLEFLIYFQGNSAPDKSGLPSDRFSAERTGGSVSTLTIQRTQQEDSAVYLCASSSDRPNQPQHFGDGTRLSIL.

This clone was counted once. The chain uses TRBV2 and TRBJ1-6; TRBD1 is a possible D gene (5 bases). The germline gives CDR1 SNHLY, CDR2 FYNNEI. With 2 bases removed from V and 5 bases from J, the gap between germline ends came to 10 bases. This CDR3 comprises 15 residues. The CDR3 loop reads CASSEQGPNNSPLHF. CDR3 bases: TGTGCCAGCAGTGAACAGGGCCCTAATAATTCACCCCTCCACTTT.

V is TRBV7-3 and J is TRBJ2-5; 12 bases agree with TRBD2. Germline assignment: CDR1 SGHTA and CDR2 FQGTGA. J gave up 1 base and V 5 bases, and 5 bases lay outside the gene matches. The CDR3 runs to 16 residues. The CDR3 DNA follows: TGTGCCAGCAGCCGTGGACTAGCGGGGAGCCAAGAGACCCAGTACTTC. As protein: CASSRGLAGSQETQYF.